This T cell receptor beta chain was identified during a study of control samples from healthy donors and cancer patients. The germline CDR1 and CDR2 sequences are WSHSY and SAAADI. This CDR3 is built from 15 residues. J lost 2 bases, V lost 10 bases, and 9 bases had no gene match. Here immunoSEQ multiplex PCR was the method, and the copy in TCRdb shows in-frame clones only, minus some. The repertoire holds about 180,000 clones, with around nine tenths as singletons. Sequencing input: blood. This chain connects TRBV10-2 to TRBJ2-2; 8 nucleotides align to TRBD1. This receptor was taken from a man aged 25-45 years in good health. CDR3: CATRRQGPNTGELFF. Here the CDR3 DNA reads TGCGCCACCAGACGACAGGGGCCAAACACCGGGGAGCTGTTTTTT.